The entry that follows covers one T cell receptor beta chain sequence. The sample originates from a study of blood T cell repertoires in COVID-19. Overall study context: Sample material is recorded as cDNA or gDNA derived from T cells, B-cell-depleted T cells, or PBMCs.

This CDR3 comprises 14 residues. V was trimmed by 3 bases and J by 4 bases, leaving 9 bases between them. Germline lookup yields CDR1 SNHLY and CDR2 FYNNEI. This table comes from immunoSEQ multiplex PCR, and its TCRdb copy is limited to in-frame clones, with some not included. The data hold around 200,000 clones, with around nine tenths observed a single time. Sequencing used peripheral blood. The receptor was isolated from a man aged 18 to 29 with active or convalescent COVID-19. The chain recombines TRBV2 with TRBJ2-2; D is ambiguous. CDR3 nucleotides: TGTGCCAGCAGTGACGAGGCGTCCACCGGGGAGCTGTTTTTT. Translating it yields CASSDEASTGELFF.